The 12 T cell receptor beta chains below all came from one sample that was sequenced in a study of blood T cell repertoires in COVID-19. Sequenced by immunoSEQ multiplex PCR; TCRdb stores in-frame clones only, minus some. The repertoire holds roughly 260,000 clones, with around 82% as singletons. Source material: peripheral blood. The source of these receptors is a woman of 80 years or more with active or convalescent COVID-19.

This CDR3 is CASRAYNSPLHF. The CDR3 bases are TGTGCCAGCAGGGCATATAATTCACCCCTCCACTTT. The chain uses TRBV12-3 or TRBV12-4 and TRBJ1-6; D remains unclear. Trimming left V 6 bases short and J 4 bases short, with 4 bases between. This CDR3 comprises 12 residues.

The genes are TRBV3-1 (or the pseudogene TRBV3-2) and TRBJ2-6; the D gene is possibly TRBD1 (5 bases). The germline V gene encodes CDR1 LGHDT and CDR2 YNNKEL (reference sequence). The CDR3 covers 17 residues. V dropped 0 bases and J dropped 4 bases, with 13 bases sitting between them. As DNA, the CDR3 is TGTGCCAGCAGCCAAGAAGGGGCCCTGGCGGGGGCCAACGTCCTGACTTTC. It is translated as CASSQEGALAGANVLTF.

The genes are TRBV11-2 and TRBJ1-1; D is possibly TRBD1 (5 bases). V was cut by 0 bases and J by 4 bases, with 9 bases left in between. The CDR3 runs 14 residues. From germline, CDR1 is SGHAT and CDR2 FQNNGV. Here the CDR3 reads CASSLEGGVTEAFF. For the CDR3, the DNA is TGTGCCAGCAGCTTAGAGGGGGGGGTCACTGAAGCTTTCTTT.

The chain joins TRBV5-4 to TRBJ2-5; D perhaps matches TRBD2 (6 bases). Trimming stripped 0 bases from V and 1 base from J, with 10 bases between. The CDR3 length is 15 residues. Looked up from germline, CDR1 is SGHNT and CDR2 is YYREEE (reference sequence). The CDR3 loop is CASSLDERVQETQYF. CDR3 nucleotide sequence: TGTGCCAGCAGCTTGGATGAGCGGGTCCAAGAGACCCAGTACTTC.

This sequence joins TRBV19 and TRBJ1-1, with a weak D call TRBD1 (5 bases). Germline lookup yields CDR1 LNHDA and CDR2 SQIVND (reference sequence). V was trimmed by 4 bases and J by 1 base, leaving 16 bases between them. The CDR3 has 16 amino acids. This CDR3 reads CASSKVKEGRNTEAFF. DNA of the CDR3: TGTGCCAGTAGTAAGGTCAAGGAGGGGCGGAACACTGAAGCTTTCTTT. Variable domain in full (rest from reference TRBV19 and TRBJ1-1): DGGITQSPKYLFRKEGQNVTLSCEQNLNHDAMYWYRQDPGQGLRLIYYSQIVNDFQKGDIAEGYSVSREKKESFPLTVTSAQKNPTAFYLCASSKVKEGRNTEAFFGQGTRLTVV.

This chain joins TRBV27 and TRBJ2-5, with D possibly matching TRBD2 (7 bases). V lost 6 bases and J 2 bases, leaving 13 bases between the germline ends. CDR1 MNHEY and CDR2 SMNVEV come from the germline V gene (reference sequence). CDR3 length: 14 amino acids. CDR3: CASSRGGGQETQYF. CDR3 DNA: TGTGCCAGCAGCCGAGGGGGGGGACAAGAGACCCAGTACTTC.

The chain combines TRBV7-9 with TRBJ2-1; 8 nucleotides line up with TRBD1. Germline CDR1 SEHNR, CDR2 FQNEAQ (reference sequence). The CDR3 runs to 15 residues. V shed 1 base, J shed 7 bases, and the junction held 6 bases outside the gene matches. The chain's CDR3 is CASSLDQGAWNEQFF. The CDR3 DNA is TGTGCCAGCAGCTTAGATCAGGGGGCGTGGAATGAGCAGTTCTTC.

The V call is TRBV11-2, the J call TRBJ1-1; D is unclear. Germline CDR1 is SGHAT and CDR2 is FQNNGV. The CDR3 has 14 residues. Trimming took 1 base from V and 4 from J, leaving 10 bases between them. Here the CDR3 DNA reads TGTGCCAGCAGCTTAGGGGCAGGCCTCACTGAAGCTTTCTTT. Amino acid sequence: CASSLGAGLTEAFF.

Only one count was recorded for this clone. The chain joins TRBV20-1 to TRBJ1-6; D gene unclear. Trimming took off 3 bases at V and 4 bases at J, with 4 bases between the two ends. Germline assignment: CDR1 DFQATT and CDR2 SNEGSKA (reference sequence). The CDR3 is 12 amino acids. The CDR3, as DNA: TGCAGTGCTAGTTCGTATAATTCACCCCTCCACTTT. Protein: CSASSYNSPLHF.

CDR3 residues: CASSSPGGGEKLFF. CDR3 DNA: TGCGCCAGCAGCTCCCCCGGGGGGGGTGAAAAACTGTTTTTT. This chain links TRBV5-1 with TRBJ1-4; D is perhaps TRBD1 (5 bases). The V and J ends lost 3 bases and 7 bases respectively, with 13 bases between them. Germline loops: CDR1 SGHRS, CDR2 YFSETQ. The CDR3 contains 14 residues.

The rearrangement uses TRBV6-5 and TRBJ1-6, with a tentative D call TRBD1 (6 bases). This CDR3 is 14 amino acids long. V was pared by 8 bases and J by 7 bases, with 15 bases between. Germline V gene sequence: CDR1 MNHEY, CDR2 SVGAGI. CDR3 coding DNA: TGTGCCAGCTTTATAGCGCAGGGGAATTCACCCCTCCACTTT. Translating it yields CASFIAQGNSPLHF.

This clone was observed a few times. V is TRBV5-1 and J is TRBJ2-7; 11 positions match TRBD1. The CDR3 contains 15 residues. Trimming at V came to 0 bases and at J to 7 bases, leaving 6 bases not matched to a gene. CDR1 is SGHRS, CDR2 YFSETQ, per germline. CDR3 residues: CASSLGTGGPREQYF. The CDR3 nucleotides read TGCGCCAGCAGCTTGGGGACAGGGGGCCCCAGGGAGCAGTACTTC.